A selection of T cell receptor beta chains follows, all from one sample in a study of shared clonotypes between healthy human individuals. Produced via immunoSEQ multiplex PCR; TCRdb's table is partial and in-frame only. Here the sample spans approximately 2,000,000 clones, just under 95% being singletons. Sequences were obtained from naive CD4+ T cells from PBMCs. The source is a man between 18 and 29 years old in good health. Some clones in this sample may be carry-over from other donors' samples. Both conserved end residues are part of each CDR3. The order of the fields is V gene, J gene, CDR3 length, D gene, clone size, CDR3 DNA, CDR3 protein. A D gene is named only where the DNA matches it firmly. Clone size is shown for a subset of rows, as once, few, many or a class of expanded clone.

v_gene: TRBV5-1; j_gene: TRBJ2-2; len: 13; d_gene: .; abundance: few; CDR3nt: TGCGCCAGCAGCTTGGGAGGCACCGGGGAGCTGTTTTTT; CDR3aa: CASSLGGTGELFF
v_gene: TRBV27; j_gene: TRBJ2-3; len: 17; d_gene: TRBD2; abundance: .; CDR3nt: TGTGCCAGCAGTTGGGGACTAGCGGGACTAAGCACAGATACGCAGTATTTT; CDR3aa: CASSWGLAGLSTDTQYF
v_gene: TRBV5-6; j_gene: TRBJ1-2; len: 16; d_gene: .; abundance: once; CDR3nt: TGTGCCAGCAGCTTGCGTTCGACAGGAGCTAACTATGGCTACACCTTC; CDR3aa: CASSLRSTGANYGYTF
v_gene: TRBV11-3; j_gene: TRBJ2-1; len: 14; d_gene: .; abundance: .; CDR3nt: TGTGCCAGCAGCTTATCACGGGAGTGGCCTGAGCAGTTCTTC; CDR3aa: CASSLSREWPEQFF
v_gene: TRBV5-3; j_gene: TRBJ1-5; len: 14; d_gene: TRBD1; abundance: .; CDR3nt: TGTGCCAGAAGCAAGGGACAGGGAAATCAGCCCCAGCATTTT; CDR3aa: CARSKGQGNQPQHF
v_gene: TRBV5-1; j_gene: TRBJ2-1; len: 16; d_gene: TRBD2; abundance: .; CDR3nt: TGCGCCAGCAGCTTGGGGTGGGACTACTCCTACAATGAGCAGTTCTTC; CDR3aa: CASSLGWDYSYNEQFF
v_gene: TRBV5-6; j_gene: TRBJ2-5; len: 15; d_gene: .; abundance: .; CDR3nt: TGTGCCAGCAGCTTGGCCGAGCGACGACAAGGGACCCAGTACTTC; CDR3aa: CASSLAERRQGTQYF
v_gene: TRBV5-1; j_gene: TRBJ2-7; len: 12; d_gene: .; abundance: .; CDR3nt: TGCGCCAGCAGCTTGCAGGCCTACGAGCAGTACTTC; CDR3aa: CASSLQAYEQYF
v_gene: TRBV30; j_gene: TRBJ1-5; len: 15; d_gene: .; abundance: .; CDR3nt: TGTGCCTGGAGTGTACGTGGCAGGCCCAATCAGCCCCAGCATTTT; CDR3aa: CAWSVRGRPNQPQHF
v_gene: TRBV7-2; j_gene: TRBJ1-2; len: 15; d_gene: TRBD1; abundance: .; CDR3nt: TGTGCCAGCAGCTTAAATTCGGCAGGGGGCTATGGCTACACCTTC; CDR3aa: CASSLNSAGGYGYTF
v_gene: TRBV28; j_gene: TRBJ2-4; len: 18; d_gene: .; abundance: .; CDR3nt: TGTGCCAGCACCTCACCCCCCGTTGGACAGATAGCCAAAAACATTCAGTACTTC; CDR3aa: CASTSPPVGQIAKNIQYF
v_gene: TRBV2; j_gene: TRBJ2-2; len: 15; d_gene: .; abundance: .; CDR3nt: TGTGCCAGCAGTGACCCCACAGGGTACACCGGGGAGCTGTTTTTT; CDR3aa: CASSDPTGYTGELFF
v_gene: TRBV5-1; j_gene: TRBJ2-7; len: 14; d_gene: TRBD1; abundance: few; CDR3nt: TGCGCCAGCAGCTCGGACAGGGTAGCCTACGAGCAGTACTTC; CDR3aa: CASSSDRVAYEQYF
v_gene: TRBV28; j_gene: TRBJ1-1; len: 12; d_gene: .; abundance: .; CDR3nt: TGTGCCAGCTTGGACTTGAACACTGAAGCTTTCTTT; CDR3aa: CASLDLNTEAFF
v_gene: TRBV6-5; j_gene: TRBJ2-3; len: 13; d_gene: .; abundance: .; CDR3nt: TGTGCCAGCAGTCCTCCCGGGGCAGATACGCAGTATTTT; CDR3aa: CASSPPGADTQYF
v_gene: TRBV25-1; j_gene: TRBJ2-7; len: 16; d_gene: .; abundance: .; CDR3nt: TGTGCCAGCAGTGACCCAGGGGCCCAATCCACCTACGAGCAGTACTTC; CDR3aa: CASSDPGAQSTYEQYF
v_gene: TRBV5-1; j_gene: TRBJ1-3; len: 17; d_gene: .; abundance: .; CDR3nt: TGCGCCAGCACCGGTTCCGGGGACTTATACTCAGGAAACACCATATATTTT; CDR3aa: CASTGSGDLYSGNTIYF
v_gene: TRBV4-2; j_gene: TRBJ1-2; len: 14; d_gene: TRBD1; abundance: .; CDR3nt: TGTGCCAGCAGCCAAACCGGGACAGGGGTAGGCTACACCTTC; CDR3aa: CASSQTGTGVGYTF
v_gene: TRBV11-3; j_gene: TRBJ2-5; len: 16; d_gene: TRBD1; abundance: .; CDR3nt: TGTGCCAGCAGCCCAGGCTTGACAGGGGCTGAAGAGACCCAGTACTTC; CDR3aa: CASSPGLTGAEETQYF
v_gene: TRBV28; j_gene: TRBJ2-5; len: 15; d_gene: TRBD2; abundance: .; CDR3nt: TGTGCCAGCAGTTTGGAAGCGGGAGGGTGGGAGACCCAGTACTTC; CDR3aa: CASSLEAGGWETQYF
v_gene: TRBV6-5; j_gene: TRBJ2-3; len: 16; d_gene: .; abundance: .; CDR3nt: TGTGCCAGCAGTTACTCGGCCGGGACAAGCACAGATACGCAGTATTTT; CDR3aa: CASSYSAGTSTDTQYF
v_gene: TRBV6-1; j_gene: TRBJ2-7; len: 14; d_gene: .; abundance: .; CDR3nt: TGTGCCAGCACTTCCTGGGACGGACCGAACGAGCAGTACTTC; CDR3aa: CASTSWDGPNEQYF
v_gene: TRBV10-3; j_gene: TRBJ2-7; len: 14; d_gene: .; abundance: .; CDR3nt: TGTGCCATCAGAGATAAGGACTCAACCTACGAGCAGTACTTC; CDR3aa: CAIRDKDSTYEQYF
v_gene: TRBV21-1; j_gene: TRBJ2-1; len: 19; d_gene: .; abundance: .; CDR3nt: TGTGCCAGCAGCAAAAGGGGTGGAATTAGCGGGAGCTCCTACAATGAGCAGTTCTTC; CDR3aa: CASSKRGGISGSSYNEQFF
v_gene: TRBV2; j_gene: TRBJ2-1; len: 13; d_gene: .; abundance: .; CDR3nt: TGTGCCAGCAGTGGGACACTTTACAATGAGCAGTTCTTC; CDR3aa: CASSGTLYNEQFF
v_gene: TRBV18; j_gene: TRBJ2-2; len: 15; d_gene: TRBD1; abundance: .; CDR3nt: TGTGCCAGCTCACTGGGACAGCCGAACACCGGGGAGCTGTTTTTT; CDR3aa: CASSLGQPNTGELFF
v_gene: TRBV18; j_gene: TRBJ2-1; len: 13; d_gene: .; abundance: .; CDR3nt: TGTGCCAGCTCTTATGGCAGAAACAATGAGCAGTTCTTC; CDR3aa: CASSYGRNNEQFF
v_gene: TRBV2; j_gene: TRBJ1-5; len: 13; d_gene: .; abundance: .; CDR3nt: TGTGCCAGCTGTGAGAATAGCAATCAGCCCCAGCATTTT; CDR3aa: CASCENSNQPQHF
v_gene: TRBV7-3; j_gene: TRBJ1-5; len: 12; d_gene: .; abundance: .; CDR3nt: TGTGCCAGCAGCTTAACCAATCAGCCCCAGCATTTT; CDR3aa: CASSLTNQPQHF
v_gene: TRBV9; j_gene: TRBJ2-1; len: 16; d_gene: TRBD1; abundance: .; CDR3nt: TGTGCCAGCAGCGTGGACAGGGGCTACTCCTACAATGAGCAGTTCTTC; CDR3aa: CASSVDRGYSYNEQFF
v_gene: TRBV19; j_gene: TRBJ1-2; len: 13; d_gene: .; abundance: .; CDR3nt: TGTGCCAGTAGTATAGACGGGCCTAGGGGCTACACCTTC; CDR3aa: CASSIDGPRGYTF
v_gene: TRBV29-1; j_gene: TRBJ2-1; len: 13; d_gene: .; abundance: .; CDR3nt: TGCAGCCACGGACGGAGAGGCTACAATGAGCAGTTCTTC; CDR3aa: CSHGRRGYNEQFF
v_gene: TRBV5-1; j_gene: TRBJ1-1; len: 17; d_gene: .; abundance: .; CDR3nt: TGCGCCAGCAGCCGAAACCCGACAGAGATATTGAACACTGAAGCTTTCTTT; CDR3aa: CASSRNPTEILNTEAFF
v_gene: TRBV6-6; j_gene: TRBJ2-7; len: 13; d_gene: .; abundance: .; CDR3nt: TGTGCCAGCAGTTACTCTCTAGCGCCCGAGCAGTACTTC; CDR3aa: CASSYSLAPEQYF
v_gene: TRBV10-1; j_gene: TRBJ1-6; len: 12; d_gene: .; abundance: .; CDR3nt: TGCGCCAGCAGTGATGGGTATTCACCCCTCCACTTT; CDR3aa: CASSDGYSPLHF
v_gene: TRBV6-5; j_gene: TRBJ2-3; len: 14; d_gene: .; abundance: .; CDR3nt: TGTGCCAGCAGGATAATGTCTAGCACAGATACGCAGTATTTT; CDR3aa: CASRIMSSTDTQYF
v_gene: TRBV28; j_gene: TRBJ2-1; len: 14; d_gene: TRBD2; abundance: .; CDR3nt: TGTGCCAGCAGCCGAGGACTAGCCCACAATGAGCAGTTCTTC; CDR3aa: CASSRGLAHNEQFF
v_gene: TRBV28; j_gene: TRBJ1-5; len: 12; d_gene: .; abundance: once; CDR3nt: TGTGCCAGCAGTTGGGAGGGTCAGCCCCAGCATTTT; CDR3aa: CASSWEGQPQHF
v_gene: TRBV10-1; j_gene: TRBJ2-7; len: 12; d_gene: .; abundance: few; CDR3nt: TGCGCCAGCAGTGGGGGCTCCTACGAGCAGTACTTC; CDR3aa: CASSGGSYEQYF
v_gene: TRBV6-1; j_gene: TRBJ2-7; len: 14; d_gene: .; abundance: .; CDR3nt: TGTGCCACCAAATCCGGGGTGCTCTCCTACGAGCAGTACTTC; CDR3aa: CATKSGVLSYEQYF
v_gene: TRBV28; j_gene: TRBJ1-5; len: 17; d_gene: .; abundance: .; CDR3nt: TGTGCCAGCAGCTACCGGGCGGGGGTTTATAGCAATCAGCCCCAGCATTTT; CDR3aa: CASSYRAGVYSNQPQHF
v_gene: TRBV15; j_gene: TRBJ2-1; len: 16; d_gene: .; abundance: .; CDR3nt: TGTGCCACCAGCAGAGTTGGGGGAGCTACCTACAATGAGCAGTTCTTC; CDR3aa: CATSRVGGATYNEQFF
v_gene: TRBV19; j_gene: TRBJ1-4; len: 15; d_gene: TRBD1; abundance: .; CDR3nt: TGTGCCAGTAGGGACAGGGGCGACGGTAATGAAAAACTGTTTTTT; CDR3aa: CASRDRGDGNEKLFF
v_gene: TRBV28; j_gene: TRBJ1-5; len: 13; d_gene: .; abundance: once; CDR3nt: TGTGCCAGCACCATCGGGTGGGATCAGCCCCAGCATTTT; CDR3aa: CASTIGWDQPQHF
v_gene: TRBV18; j_gene: TRBJ2-5; len: 15; d_gene: .; abundance: .; CDR3nt: TGTGCCAGCTCACCAAGGGACCCAGGGCAAGAGACCCAGTACTTC; CDR3aa: CASSPRDPGQETQYF
v_gene: TRBV19; j_gene: TRBJ1-4; len: 15; d_gene: .; abundance: .; CDR3nt: TGTGCCAGTAGTACCGGGACGGCCCTCAATGAAAAACTGTTTTTT; CDR3aa: CASSTGTALNEKLFF
v_gene: TRBV6-5; j_gene: TRBJ2-7; len: 14; d_gene: TRBD1; abundance: .; CDR3nt: TGTGCCAGCAGTTACCGGGGACAGTCCTACGAGCAGTACTTC; CDR3aa: CASSYRGQSYEQYF
v_gene: TRBV4-3; j_gene: TRBJ2-7; len: 13; d_gene: .; abundance: .; CDR3nt: TGCGCCAGCAGCCGAACAACCGCCTACGAGCAGTACTTC; CDR3aa: CASSRTTAYEQYF
v_gene: TRBV11-1; j_gene: TRBJ2-1; len: 18; d_gene: TRBD1; abundance: .; CDR3nt: TGTGCCAGCAGCTTAGCCCAGGGGGCCCGAGGCTCCTACAATGAGCAGTTCTTC; CDR3aa: CASSLAQGARGSYNEQFF
v_gene: TRBV30; j_gene: TRBJ1-1; len: 14; d_gene: .; abundance: .; CDR3nt: TGTGCCTGGAGTCCCGGGACGGGGAACACTGAAGCTTTCTTT; CDR3aa: CAWSPGTGNTEAFF
v_gene: TRBV6-6; j_gene: TRBJ1-2; len: 14; d_gene: .; abundance: .; CDR3nt: TGTGCCAGCAAATCGGGTGCGGACGGGTATGGCTACACCTTC; CDR3aa: CASKSGADGYGYTF
v_gene: TRBV15; j_gene: TRBJ1-5; len: 16; d_gene: .; abundance: .; CDR3nt: TGTGCCACCAGCAGAGGAGGAGCGGGGGGTTATCAGCCCCAGCATTTT; CDR3aa: CATSRGGAGGYQPQHF
v_gene: TRBV28; j_gene: TRBJ1-2; len: 14; d_gene: TRBD1; abundance: .; CDR3nt: TGTGCCAGCAACCTCGTACAGGGGGCGAATGGCTACACCTTC; CDR3aa: CASNLVQGANGYTF
v_gene: TRBV7-2; j_gene: TRBJ1-5; len: 18; d_gene: .; abundance: .; CDR3nt: TGTGCCAGCAGCTCGGCTGATACAGGGAAGCGAAGCAATCAGCCCCAGCATTTT; CDR3aa: CASSSADTGKRSNQPQHF
v_gene: TRBV7-2; j_gene: TRBJ2-1; len: 14; d_gene: TRBD2; abundance: .; CDR3nt: TGTGCCAGCGATCGGGGGGGAGCTTACAATGAGCAGTTCTTC; CDR3aa: CASDRGGAYNEQFF
v_gene: TRBV19; j_gene: TRBJ2-3; len: 14; d_gene: .; abundance: once; CDR3nt: TGTGCCAGTAAACTGGGCGGCAGCACAGATACGCAGTATTTT; CDR3aa: CASKLGGSTDTQYF
v_gene: TRBV20-1; j_gene: TRBJ1-1; len: 10; d_gene: TRBD1; abundance: .; CDR3nt: TGCAGTGCGACGGACAGGGGAGCTTTCTTT; CDR3aa: CSATDRGAFF
v_gene: TRBV9; j_gene: TRBJ2-7; len: 15; d_gene: TRBD1; abundance: .; CDR3nt: TGTGCCAGCAGCGCGGCCGGGACAGTTTACTACGAGCAGTACTTC; CDR3aa: CASSAAGTVYYEQYF
v_gene: TRBV18; j_gene: TRBJ2-1; len: 16; d_gene: TRBD1; abundance: .; CDR3nt: TGTGCCAGCTCATTCACAGGGGGCGCTCGGTGGAATGAGCAGTTCTTC; CDR3aa: CASSFTGGARWNEQFF